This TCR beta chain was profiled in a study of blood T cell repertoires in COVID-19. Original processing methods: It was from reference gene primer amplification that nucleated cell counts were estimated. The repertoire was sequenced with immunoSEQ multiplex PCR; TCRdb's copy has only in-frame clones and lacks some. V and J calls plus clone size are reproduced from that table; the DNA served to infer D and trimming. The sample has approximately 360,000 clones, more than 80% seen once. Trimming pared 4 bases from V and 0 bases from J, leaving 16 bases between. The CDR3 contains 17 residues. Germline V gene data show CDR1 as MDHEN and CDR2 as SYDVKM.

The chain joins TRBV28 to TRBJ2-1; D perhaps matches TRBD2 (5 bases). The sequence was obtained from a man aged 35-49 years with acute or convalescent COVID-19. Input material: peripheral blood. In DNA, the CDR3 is TGTGCCAGCAGTTCGATCCGGGATGACCTCTCCTACAATGAGCAGTTCTTC. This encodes CASSSIRDDLSYNEQFF. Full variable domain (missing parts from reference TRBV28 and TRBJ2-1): DVKVTQSSRYLVKRTGEKVFLECVQDMDHENMFWYRQDPGLGLRLIYFSYDVKMKEKGDIPEGYSVSREKKERFSLILESASTNQTSMYLCASSSIRDDLSYNEQFFGPGTRLTVL.